What follows describes a single T cell receptor (beta chain). V was clipped by 1 base and J by 6 bases, with 9 bases between them. CDR3 length: 13 residues. The sample is drawn from a study of control samples from healthy donors and cancer patients. Produced via immunoSEQ multiplex PCR; TCRdb's table is partial and in-frame only. The table has more than 150,000 clones, more than 85% seen once. The V gene is TRBV12-3 or TRBV12-4, the J gene TRBJ1-1; D ambiguous. The sequenced sample was blood. The clonotype comes from a woman aged 25 to 39 in good health. The CDR3 coding sequence is TGTGCCAGCAGTTTAGACGGAAACTCTGAAGCTTTCTTT. Its protein is CASSLDGNSEAFF.